The 6 T cell receptor beta chains in this list originate from one sample, sequenced in a study of cytomegalovirus exposure and HLA in healthy donors. Vbeta (60) and Jbeta (13) primers were used in the PCR. Repertoires were generated with immunoSEQ multiplex PCR, while TCRdb's copy carries only in-frame clones and drops some. The sample lists some 140,000 clones; about four fifths were seen once. The specimen was PBMCs. These receptors were collected from a male donor in good health and CMV-seropositive.

The chain combines TRBV4-2 with TRBJ2-7, with 7 bases matching TRBD1. J was trimmed by 5 bases and V by 4 bases; bases with no gene match: 5. Germline CDR1 LGHNA, CDR2 YNFKEQ. There are 13 residues in the CDR3. CDR3 DNA: TGTGCCAGCAGCCGGACAACAGGGGACGAGCAGTACTTC. Translation: CASSRTTGDEQYF.

This clone has only one observation. The rearrangement links TRBV10-2 to TRBJ2-5; weak D call: TRBD1 (5 bases). TRBJ2-7 explains the end of the DNA better; the J call may be wrong. The germline V gene has CDR1 WSHSY and CDR2 SAAADI. This CDR3 region has 14 residues. CDR3 sequence reads: CASSDIQGGHEQYF. CDR3 bases: TGCGCCAGCAGTGATATTCAGGGTGGCCACGAGCAGTACTTC.

The chain is built from TRBV10-3 and TRBJ1-2; D perhaps matches TRBD1 (6 bases). Germline-derived CDR1 and CDR2 are ENHRY and SYGVKD. This CDR3 has 12 amino acids. Trimming cost V 11 bases and J 1 base, with 11 bases left between them. CDR3 protein: CAVLQGNYGYTF. The CDR3 DNA reads TGTGCCGTGCTACAGGGTAACTATGGCTACACCTTC.

The chain uses TRBV7-8 and TRBJ1-1; TRBD1 is a possible D gene (5 bases). Germline CDR1 SGHVS, CDR2 FQNEAQ. Trimming removed 3 bases from V and 3 bases from J, with 8 bases in between. CDR3 size: 13 residues. The CDR3 DNA reads TGTGCCAGCAGCTTCAGGGTGGACACTGAAGCTTTCTTT. It translates to CASSFRVDTEAFF.

The gene calls are TRBV27 and TRBJ2-1, with D possibly being TRBD1 (6 bases). Trimming took 6 bases from V and 7 from J, leaving 13 bases between them. The germline V gene encodes CDR1 MNHEY and CDR2 SMNVEV (reference sequence). The CDR3 covers 13 residues. CDR3 DNA: TGTGCCAGCAGGTCAACAGGGTGGAATGAGCAGTTCTTC. It specifies CASRSTGWNEQFF.

The chain has TRBV7-3 and TRBJ2-5; tentative D call: TRBD1 (8 bases). Per the germline V gene, CDR1 is SGHTA and CDR2 is FQGTGA. Trimming took 5 bases from V and 4 from J, leaving 14 bases between them. CDR3 length equals 14 residues. CDR3 in amino acids: CASSRTGRAETQYF. In DNA form, the CDR3 reads TGTGCCAGCAGCCGGACAGGGAGGGCAGAGACCCAGTACTTC.